The entry that follows covers one TCR beta chain sequence. The V end lost 6 bases, the J end lost 3 bases, and 14 bases lay between the germline ends. The CDR3 is 13 amino acids. Germline CDR1 DFQATT, CDR2 SNEGSKA (reference sequence). The data are from a study of CD8 T cells in ankylosing spondylitis. Quantitative barcoded 5'-RACE was used to prepare TCR beta libraries. TCRdb ran MiXCR on the 5' RACE reads and lists one entry per CDR3 protein. Seen here are more than 100,000 distinct CDR3 sequences, 9.5% to 12% observed once, and the top ten hold about 4%. This rearrangement joins TRBV20-1 to TRBJ1-2; possible D gene TRBD1, 5 bases. The origin of this receptor is a female donor with ankylosing spondylitis or in good health (not recorded which). Sequencing was performed on blood, either unsorted or a sorted T cell fraction (not recorded which). The CDR3 bases are TGCAGTGCCACCACGACAGAAGACTATGGCTACACCTTC. Its protein is CSATTTEDYGYTF.